Listed here are 25 T cell receptor beta chains from one sample, sequenced in a study of cytomegalovirus exposure and HLA in healthy donors. The table came from immunoSEQ multiplex PCR; TCRdb's copy has only in-frame clones and leaves some out. The sample yields over 200,000 clones, 90% seen once. The sequencing input was PBMCs. The source is a woman aged 25 to 39 in good health and CMV-seronegative.

This chain joins TRBV6-5 and TRBJ1-4; 10 bases map to TRBD1. The V gene end was trimmed by 6 bases and the J gene end by 8 bases; junction bases not matched to a gene: 6. CDR3 length equals 14 residues. Germline lookup yields CDR1 MNHEY and CDR2 SVGAGI. The DNA of the CDR3 is TGTGCCAGCAGCCGGACAGGGGGTAGAGAAAAACTGTTTTTT. As protein: CASSRTGGREKLFF.

The chain has TRBV28 and TRBJ1-1; weak D call: TRBD1 (6 bases). V shed 6 bases and J shed 5 bases, with 13 bases lying between them. Germline CDR1 is MDHEN and CDR2 is SYDVKM. The CDR3 consists of 13 residues. In DNA form, the CDR3 reads TGTGCCAGCAGAAACAGGGAGGGAACTGAAGCTTTCTTT. Translated: CASRNREGTEAFF.

This clone has more than one count but fewer than ten. This rearrangement joins TRBV28 to TRBJ1-3; D not resolved. Per the germline V gene, CDR1 is MDHEN and CDR2 is SYDVKM. CDR3 length: 15 amino acids. Trimming cost V 2 bases and J 1 base, with 9 bases left between them. The CDR3 region is CASSLNLESGNTIYF. The CDR3 DNA sequence: TGTGCCAGCAGTTTAAACTTGGAATCTGGAAACACCATATATTTT.

The chain has TRBV7-2 and TRBJ2-5; tentative D call: TRBD2 (5 bases). The CDR3 is 14 amino acids. Trimming removed 5 bases from V and 0 bases from J, with 10 bases in between. CDR1 SGHTA and CDR2 FQGNSA come from the germline V gene. This chain's CDR3 is CASSRSGNQETQYF. CDR3 DNA: TGTGCCAGCAGCCGATCCGGGAACCAAGAGACCCAGTACTTC.

V gene TRBV28 combines with J gene TRBJ2-1, with D unresolved. The CDR3 is 13 residues long. The V end was cut by 0 bases, the J end by 7 bases, with 7 bases between. CDR1 and CDR2 (germline): MDHEN, SYDVKM. CDR3 region: CASSLWTDNEQFF. CDR3 nucleotide sequence: TGTGCCAGCAGTTTATGGACCGATAATGAGCAGTTCTTC.

The V gene is TRBV7-9, the J gene TRBJ2-1; D might be TRBD1 (5 bases). Trimming pared 1 base from V and 9 bases from J, leaving 16 bases between. The CDR3 length is 15 residues. From germline, CDR1 is SEHNR and CDR2 FQNEAQ (reference sequence). This chain's CDR3 is CASSLVAGRRIEQFF. The DNA of the CDR3 is TGTGCCAGCAGCTTAGTTGCAGGGCGACGGATTGAGCAGTTCTTC.

The rearrangement links TRBV2 to TRBJ2-5; TRBD1 aligns across 9 bases. The CDR3 runs to 13 residues. The V segment lost 6 bases and the J segment 3 bases; nucleotides outside the gene matches: 2. Germline V gene sequence: CDR1 SNHLY, CDR2 FYNNEI. The CDR3 region has the DNA TGTGCCAGCAGCCGGGACAGGGAAGAGACCCAGTACTTC. Translation gives CASSRDREETQYF.

The chain has TRBV7-6 and TRBJ2-3; D perhaps matches TRBD2 (5 bases). From germline, CDR1 is SGHVS and CDR2 FNYEAQ. The CDR3 length is 16 residues. V gave up 1 base and J gave up 0 bases, with 11 bases separating them. CDR3 coding DNA: TGTGCCAGCAGCTTAGTGGCGGGTCTAAGCACAGATACGCAGTATTTT. It translates to CASSLVAGLSTDTQYF.

The rearrangement joins TRBV27 to TRBJ2-7; perhaps D is TRBD1 or TRBD2 (5 bases each). Trimming stripped 6 bases from V and 2 bases from J, with 14 bases between. This CDR3 is 14 amino acids long. CDR1 is MNHEY, CDR2 SMNVEV, per germline (reference sequence). CDR3: CASRGHPGPYEQYF. The CDR3 nucleotides read TGTGCCAGCAGGGGGCACCCGGGACCCTACGAGCAGTACTTC.

The chain carries TRBV11-2 and TRBJ2-1; D is unresolved. CDR3 size: 14 residues. With 4 bases removed from V and 9 bases from J, the gap between germline ends came to 16 bases. CDR1 SGHAT and CDR2 FQNNGV come from the germline V gene. The CDR3 loop is CASSSRSSLAEQFF. CDR3 DNA sequence: TGTGCCAGCAGCTCCCGATCCTCCTTAGCTGAGCAGTTCTTC. Drawing the rest from reference TRBV11-2 and TRBJ2-1, the complete variable domain is EAGVAQSPRYKIIEKRQSVAFWCNPISGHATLYWYQQILGQGPKLLIQFQNNGVVDDSQLPKDRFSAERLKGVDSTLKIQPAKLEDSAVYLCASSSRSSLAEQFFGPGTRLTVL.

The chain uses TRBV9 and TRBJ1-5; 7 positions match TRBD1. This CDR3 has 15 amino acids. The junction had 12 bases not matched to a gene; V was cut back by 4 bases and J by 8 bases. The germline gives CDR1 SGDLS, CDR2 YYNGEE. CDR3 region: CASSRGDRAYEPQHF. The CDR3 nucleotides read TGTGCCAGCAGCCGCGGTGACAGGGCGTATGAGCCCCAGCATTTT.

The gene calls are TRBV4-3 and TRBJ2-7; D might be TRBD2 (7 bases). The V and J ends lost 0 bases and 3 bases respectively, with 15 bases between them. The CDR3 consists of 16 residues. Germline values: CDR1 LGHNA, CDR2 YSLEER. The chain's CDR3 is CASSQDLGGGGYEQYF. The CDR3 DNA is TGCGCCAGCAGCCAAGATCTAGGGGGAGGGGGCTACGAGCAGTACTTC.

This clone was counted a single time. The rearrangement joins TRBV28 to TRBJ2-5; TRBD1 matches 9 bases. Trimming at V came to 7 bases and at J to 5 bases, leaving 8 bases not matched to a gene. CDR3 length: 14 amino acids. Germline-derived CDR1 and CDR2 are MDHEN and SYDVKM. The CDR3 nucleotides are TGTGCCAGCACCCAGACAGGGGGAATTGAGACCCAGTACTTC. It yields the protein CASTQTGGIETQYF.

The V gene is TRBV2, the J gene TRBJ1-5; 8 nucleotides line up with TRBD1. The CDR3 has 14 residues. CDR1 is SNHLY, CDR2 FYNNEI, per germline. V gave up 8 bases and J gave up 3 bases; unmatched junction bases: 6. DNA of the CDR3: TGTGCCAGCCATGACAGGGGCCTCAATCAGCCCCAGCATTTT. As protein: CASHDRGLNQPQHF.

V and J are TRBV27 and TRBJ1-1; 7 nucleotides line up with TRBD1. CDR3 length: 14 residues. The trim removed 3 bases at V and 1 base at J, leaving 2 bases unmatched. Germline CDR1 MNHEY, CDR2 SMNVEV (reference sequence). The CDR3 is CASSFKGANTEAFF. The CDR3 DNA reads TGTGCCAGCAGTTTTAAGGGGGCGAACACTGAAGCTTTCTTT.

In its sample, this clone was seen a few times. The V call is TRBV4-1, the J call TRBJ2-2, with 10 bases that match TRBD2. V trimming: 1 base; J trimming: 6 bases; junction bases outside the gene matches: 5. The CDR3 is made up of 16 amino acids. Germline lookup yields CDR1 MGHRA and CDR2 YSYEKL. The CDR3 protein is CASSQVTSGYSGELFF. CDR3 DNA sequence: TGCGCCAGCAGCCAAGTGACTAGCGGGTATTCCGGGGAGCTGTTTTTT.

This chain uses TRBV29-1 with TRBJ2-5; 8 bases agree with TRBD1. V shed 6 bases, J shed 1 base, and the junction held 4 bases outside the gene matches. This CDR3 region has 13 residues. Germline CDR1 reads SQVTM; CDR2 reads ANQGSEA. CDR3 in DNA: TGCAGCGTACGGGGGACAGGCCAAGAGACCCAGTACTTC. It codes for CSVRGTGQETQYF.

This clone has just one count. The chain links TRBV2 to TRBJ2-7, with TRBD2 identical over 10 bases. The CDR3 has 14 residues. CDR1 is SNHLY and CDR2 is FYNNEI in the germline V gene. V gave up 4 bases and J gave up 3 bases; unmatched junction bases: 3. The CDR3 protein is CASSASGGGYEQYF. The CDR3 coding sequence is TGTGCCAGCAGTGCTAGCGGGGGAGGCTACGAGCAGTACTTC. Using reference TRBV2 and TRBJ2-7 for the parts outside the CDR3, the full variable domain is EPEVTQTPSHQVTQMGQEVILRCVPISNHLYFYWYRQILGQKVEFLVSFYNNEISEKSEIFDDQFSVERPDGSNFTLKIRSTKLEDSAMYFCASSASGGGYEQYFGPGTRLTVT.

The CDR3 is CASSHSGRETQYF. The CDR3 DNA reads TGCGCCAGCAGCCATAGCGGGAGAGAGACCCAGTACTTC. V usage is TRBV4-1 and J usage is TRBJ2-5, with TRBD2 matching over 9 bases. The CDR3 is 13 residues long. CDR1 MGHRA and CDR2 YSYEKL come from the germline V gene. V gave up 3 bases and J gave up 4 bases; unmatched junction bases: 0.

The CDR3: CASRAVGQLAIEQFF. In DNA form, the CDR3 reads TGTGCCAGCAGAGCCGTAGGGCAACTAGCGATTGAGCAGTTCTTC. The chain carries TRBV11-2 and TRBJ2-1; 7 positions match TRBD2. CDR3 length: 15 residues. Germline V CDR1 and CDR2: SGHAT, FQNNGV. V was clipped by 6 bases and J by 9 bases; unmatched bases: 14. The variable domain in full, completed from reference TRBV11-2 and TRBJ2-1, reads EAGVAQSPRYKIIEKRQSVAFWCNPISGHATLYWYQQILGQGPKLLIQFQNNGVVDDSQLPKDRFSAERLKGVDSTLKIQPAKLEDSAVYLCASRAVGQLAIEQFFGPGTRLTVL.

The chain is built from TRBV6-5 and TRBJ2-5; D unresolved. Germline assignment: CDR1 MNHEY and CDR2 SVGAGI. V lost 5 bases to trimming and J lost 7 bases, with 17 bases between them. The CDR3 spans 14 residues. The CDR3 spells CASSTTTTSGTQYF. The CDR3 coding sequence is TGTGCCAGCAGTACGACCACAACTTCGGGGACCCAGTACTTC.

This clone was seen only once. This sequence joins TRBV28 and TRBJ2-1, with D possibly TRBD2 on 7 matching bases. Germline lookup yields CDR1 MDHEN and CDR2 SYDVKM. CDR3 size: 16 residues. With 3 bases removed from V and 7 bases from J, the gap between germline ends came to 19 bases. The CDR3 reads CASSFVKRDIGNEQFF. In DNA form, the CDR3 reads TGTGCCAGCAGTTTCGTCAAGCGGGACATTGGGAATGAGCAGTTCTTC.

The rearrangement uses TRBV7-3 and TRBJ2-1; perhaps D is TRBD1 or TRBD2 (5 bases each). CDR3 size: 15 residues. Deletions cut 4 bases from V and 5 bases from J, with 15 bases between. Per germline, CDR1 SGHTA and CDR2 FQGTGA. DNA for the CDR3: TGTGCCAGCAGCTCCCCCTTGGGGACCGACAATGAGCAGTTCTTC. Protein product: CASSSPLGTDNEQFF.

This chain uses TRBV5-1 with TRBJ2-1; D is tentatively TRBD1 or TRBD2 (6 bases each). V shed 4 bases and J shed 15 bases, with 17 bases lying between them. This CDR3 is 12 amino acids long. Looked up from germline, CDR1 is SGHRS and CDR2 is YFSETQ. The CDR3 DNA follows: TGCGCCAGCAGCGCAACGGACGGGGGCGCGTTCTTC. It codes for CASSATDGGAFF.

The chain recombines TRBV7-6 with TRBJ2-7; possible D gene TRBD1, 5 bases. Trimming took 3 bases from V and 2 from J, leaving 14 bases between them. This CDR3 has 15 residues. CDR1 and CDR2 from the germline V gene are SGHVS and FNYEAQ. DNA for the CDR3: TGTGCCAGCAGCTTCGACAGCCGCGAAACCTACGAGCAGTACTTC. Amino acids: CASSFDSRETYEQYF. Using reference TRBV7-6 and TRBJ2-7 for the parts outside the CDR3, the full variable domain is GAGVSQSPRYKVTKRGQDVALRCDPISGHVSLYWYRQALGQGPEFLTYFNYEAQQDKSGLPNDRFSAERPEGSISTLTIQRTEQRDSAMYRCASSFDSRETYEQYFGPGTRLTVT.